A single sample gave rise to the 27 T cell receptor beta chains below, sequenced in a study of OX40 agonist ivuxolimab in advanced cancers. Assay used: immunoSEQ multiplex PCR; TCRdb lists only in-frame clones, some missing. Among 55,000 to 75,000 clones listed, about nine tenths were seen once. The material sequenced was CD4+ or CD8+ T cells sorted from blood, taken in a trial of the OX40 agonist ivuxolimab. These receptors all stem from an adult with an advanced solid tumor such as melanoma, head and neck, liver or kidney cancer.

V usage is TRBV7-6 and J usage is TRBJ2-1; no reliable D call. Germline V gene sequence: CDR1 SGHVS, CDR2 FNYEAQ. V dropped 1 base and J dropped 8 bases, with 12 bases sitting between them. The CDR3 consists of 14 residues. CDR3 loop: CASSLESGNYEQFF. The CDR3 DNA reads as TGTGCCAGCAGCTTAGAGTCTGGGAACTATGAGCAGTTCTTC.

J is TRBJ2-1 and V is TRBV19, with D perhaps matching TRBD1 (5 bases). CDR1 is LNHDA, CDR2 SQIVND, per germline (reference sequence). This CDR3 has 13 residues. The V and J ends lost 7 bases and 8 bases respectively, with 15 bases between them. The CDR3 DNA is TGTGCCAGTACTGTCACAGGATCCGATGAGCAGTTCTTC. Residues: CASTVTGSDEQFF. The whole variable domain, filled in from reference TRBV19 and TRBJ2-1, reads DGGITQSPKYLFRKEGQNVTLSCEQNLNHDAMYWYRQDPGQGLRLIYYSQIVNDFQKGDIAEGYSVSREKKESFPLTVTSAQKNPTAFYLCASTVTGSDEQFFGPGTRLTVL.

The chain links TRBV19 to TRBJ2-3; D uncertain. Germline CDR1 LNHDA, CDR2 SQIVND (reference sequence). The CDR3 length is 13 residues. V dropped 9 bases and J dropped 0 bases, with 10 bases sitting between them. The chain's CDR3 is CARPEVSTDTQYF. In DNA, the CDR3 is TGTGCCAGGCCGGAAGTCAGCACAGATACGCAGTATTTT.

The rearrangement joins TRBV4-3 to TRBJ2-3, with 7 bases lining up with TRBD1. The V gene end was trimmed by 0 bases and the J gene end by 4 bases; junction bases not matched to a gene: 7. The CDR3 is made up of 16 amino acids. Per germline, CDR1 LGHNA and CDR2 YSLEER. CDR3 protein: CASSQDLTGLPDTQYF. CDR3 DNA: TGCGCCAGCAGCCAAGACCTGACAGGGCTTCCAGATACGCAGTATTTT.

The chain is built from TRBV11-2 and TRBJ2-5, with D uncertain. CDR3 length equals 16 residues. V lost 2 bases and J lost 2, with 15 bases in between. The germline CDR1 and CDR2 sequences are SGHAT and FQNNGV. CDR3 in amino acids: CASSLRDSTAQETQYF. The CDR3 DNA reads TGTGCCAGCAGCTTAAGGGATTCGACGGCTCAAGAGACCCAGTACTTC.

Only one count was recorded for this clone. V usage is TRBV4-3 and J usage is TRBJ2-1, with D possibly TRBD2 on 6 matching bases. CDR1 and CDR2 (germline): LGHNA, YSLEER. V was trimmed by 0 bases and J by 5 bases, leaving 20 bases between them. The CDR3 is made up of 18 amino acids. CDR3 loop: CASSQDRGNPSSHNEQFF. The CDR3, as DNA: TGCGCCAGCAGCCAAGATCGGGGGAACCCCTCATCCCACAATGAGCAGTTCTTC.

A note on this clone: This may be a read error: a much more frequent sequence differs by one nucleotide. At the DNA level, this CDR3 is encoded by other sequences in the same sample as well. This chain uses TRBV7-2 with TRBJ2-5, with 7 bases matching TRBD2. This CDR3 has 13 residues. Germline CDR1 and CDR2: SGHTA and FQGNSA. The V segment lost 6 bases and the J segment 5 bases; nucleotides outside the gene matches: 6. The CDR3 bases are TGTGCCAGCAGTCTTTGGGGGGGGGAGACCCAGTACTTC. Translated, it gives CASSLWGGETQYF.

The J gene is TRBJ2-7, the V gene TRBV28; D is unresolved. The length of the CDR3 is 11 residues. CDR1 is MDHEN, CDR2 SYDVKM, per germline. With 6 bases removed from V and 5 bases from J, the gap between germline ends came to 8 bases. The CDR3 nucleotides are TGTGCCAGCAGCTTGGTCAACGAGCAGTACTTC. This sequence encodes CASSLVNEQYF.

This chain links TRBV2 with TRBJ2-3; 8 nucleotides match TRBD2. CDR1 is SNHLY and CDR2 is FYNNEI in the germline V gene. The CDR3 is made up of 16 amino acids. Trimming took 4 bases from V and 2 from J; bases not matched to a gene: 8. The CDR3 loop reads CASSARTSLPTDTQYF. DNA for the CDR3: TGTGCCAGCAGTGCTAGGACTAGCCTCCCCACAGATACGCAGTATTTT.

V gene TRBV29-1 combines with J gene TRBJ2-3; D possibly corresponds to TRBD2 (5 bases). This CDR3 comprises 13 residues. Germline CDR1 is SQVTM and CDR2 is ANQGSEA. The V end lost 1 base, the J end lost 2 bases, and 7 bases lay between the germline ends. CDR3: CSVEGGNTDTQYF. In nucleotides, the CDR3 is TGCAGCGTTGAAGGAGGGAACACAGATACGCAGTATTTT.

In its sample, this clone was seen once. The rearrangement joins TRBV6-4 to TRBJ1-1; D not certain. From germline, CDR1 is MRHNA and CDR2 SNTAGT. The CDR3 contains 11 residues. The V and J ends lost 2 bases and 11 bases respectively, with 9 bases between them. The CDR3 DNA reads as TGTGCCAGCAGTGACGGAGGGAACGCTTTCTTT. It specifies CASSDGGNAFF.

The J gene is TRBJ2-5, the V gene TRBV6-1; D may be TRBD2 (5 bases). Trimming removed 1 base at V and 1 base at J, with 10 bases between. There are 15 residues in the CDR3. Germline V CDR1 and CDR2: MNHNS, SASEGT. CDR3 nucleotide sequence: TGTGCCAGCAGTGAAGGGATAGCGAGCCAAGAGACCCAGTACTTC. Translating it yields CASSEGIASQETQYF.

The DNA for the CDR3 is TGTGCCAGCAGCGGGGGGACTAGGGCCTACAATGAGCAGTTCTTC. Amino acids: CASSGGTRAYNEQFF. The chain joins TRBV27 to TRBJ2-1; 8 bases are a match to TRBD2. V was clipped by 6 bases and J by 2 bases; unmatched bases: 6. The CDR3 consists of 15 residues. Germline V CDR1 and CDR2: MNHEY, SMNVEV (reference sequence).

The chain carries TRBV5-6 and TRBJ2-6; D is ambiguous. This CDR3 has 18 residues. CDR1 is SGHDT and CDR2 is YYEEEE in the germline V gene. V was clipped by 3 bases and J by 0 bases, with 16 bases between them. This chain's CDR3 is CASSSSLRGFSGANVLTF. The CDR3 DNA follows: TGTGCCAGCAGCTCATCCTTAAGAGGCTTCTCTGGGGCCAACGTCCTGACTTTC.

The chain carries TRBV18 and TRBJ2-7; D uncertain. Germline V CDR1 and CDR2: KGHSH, LQKENI. This CDR3 has 13 residues. V was pared by 2 bases and J by 5 bases, with 10 bases between. DNA for the CDR3: TGTGCCAGCTCACCAACGGTGGGGAACGAGCAGTACTTC. Its translation: CASSPTVGNEQYF.

The chain is built from TRBV5-1 and TRBJ2-7; D is perhaps TRBD1 or TRBD2 (6 bases each). Germline V CDR1 and CDR2: SGHRS, YFSETQ. This CDR3 spans 13 amino acids. Trimming pared 4 bases from V and 6 bases from J, leaving 14 bases between. For the CDR3, the DNA is TGCGCCAGCAGCCCCGCAGAGGGGGGCGAGCAGTACTTC. It specifies CASSPAEGGEQYF.

This clone has only one observation. The chain joins TRBV6-6 to TRBJ2-7; D gene unclear. Germline loops: CDR1 MNHNY, CDR2 SVGAGI (reference sequence). The V and J ends lost 3 bases and 3 bases respectively, with 9 bases between them. This CDR3 has 13 amino acids. The CDR3 DNA reads TGTGCCAGCAGTTATTCGGACGGCTACGAGCAGTACTTC. Protein sequence: CASSYSDGYEQYF.

In its sample, this clone was seen once. The chain is built from TRBV9 and TRBJ2-7; TRBD1 matches at 7 bases. V lost 0 bases, J lost 6 bases, and 6 bases stayed unmatched. The germline CDR1 and CDR2 sequences are SGDLS and YYNGEE. This CDR3 region has 14 residues. Here the CDR3 reads CASSVGGGVSEQYF. The CDR3 region has the DNA TGTGCCAGCAGCGTAGGAGGGGGCGTCTCCGAGCAGTACTTC.

The chain uses TRBV27 and TRBJ2-3; the match to TRBD2 covers 9 bases. The CDR3 consists of 13 residues. Trimming at V came to 9 bases and at J to 1 base, leaving 2 bases not matched to a gene. Germline V gene lookup returns CDR1 MNHEY and CDR2 SMNVEV (reference sequence). The CDR3 sequence is CASRLAGTDTQYF. The CDR3 DNA sequence: TGTGCCAGTCGACTAGCGGGCACAGATACGCAGTATTTT.

The V and J genes are TRBV7-6 and TRBJ1-1; TRBD1 matches at 8 bases. V dropped 5 bases and J dropped 4; count of bases not matched to a gene: 9. The length of the CDR3 is 15 residues. CDR1 is SGHVS, CDR2 FNYEAQ, per germline. CDR3 in amino acids: CASSGDRGAGTEAFF. Written as DNA, the CDR3 is TGTGCCAGCAGCGGAGACAGGGGTGCGGGCACTGAAGCTTTCTTT.

This chain links TRBV27 with TRBJ2-1, with D possibly matching TRBD2 (5 bases). V dropped 6 bases and J dropped 7 bases, with 19 bases sitting between them. This CDR3 is built from 15 residues. Looked up from germline, CDR1 is MNHEY and CDR2 is SMNVEV (reference sequence). CDR3 sequence: CASRGNLLAENEQFF. In DNA form, the CDR3 reads TGTGCCAGCAGGGGTAATTTGCTAGCAGAAAATGAGCAGTTCTTC.

The chain recombines TRBV5-1 with TRBJ2-7; D perhaps matches TRBD1 (6 bases). V lost 4 bases and J lost 1, with 15 bases in between. This CDR3 is built from 15 residues. From germline, CDR1 is SGHRS and CDR2 YFSETQ. The CDR3 DNA reads TGCGCCAGCAGCCTATACCGGGACACTTCCTACGAGCAGTACTTC. Protein: CASSLYRDTSYEQYF.

V gene TRBV6-5 combines with J gene TRBJ1-3; unclear D gene. The germline gives CDR1 MNHEY, CDR2 SVGAGI. The V and J ends lost 4 bases and 0 bases respectively, with 10 bases between them. The CDR3 sequence is 15 residues long. The CDR3 DNA reads as TGTGCCAGCAGTTGGGAGCAGCACTCTGGAAACACCATATATTTT. Its translation: CASSWEQHSGNTIYF.

The chain is built from TRBV9 and TRBJ1-1; the D gene is possibly TRBD1 (5 bases). The CDR3 consists of 13 residues. The germline V gene has CDR1 SGDLS and CDR2 YYNGEE. Trimming pared 0 bases from V and 7 bases from J, leaving 10 bases between. The CDR3 loop is CASSVGGDYEAFF. DNA for the CDR3: TGTGCCAGCAGCGTAGGGGGGGATTATGAAGCTTTCTTT.

V usage is TRBV28 and J usage is TRBJ1-1; TRBD1 aligns across 9 bases. Germline loops: CDR1 MDHEN, CDR2 SYDVKM. V gave up 3 bases and J gave up 10 bases; unmatched junction bases: 27. The CDR3 runs 20 residues. The DNA of the CDR3 is TGTGCCAGCAGTTTGTATCGGGACAGGGCATATATCTCCCAAAGTGATGGAGCTTTCTTT. Translating it yields CASSLYRDRAYISQSDGAFF.

This chain connects TRBV19 to TRBJ2-7; TRBD1 matches at 9 bases. Germline V gene lookup returns CDR1 LNHDA and CDR2 SQIVND (reference sequence). The CDR3 has 14 amino acids. V dropped 6 bases and J dropped 2; count of bases not matched to a gene: 5. The CDR3 nucleotides read TGTGCCAGTAGCTGGACAGGGGAAGCCTACGAGCAGTACTTC. Translated, it gives CASSWTGEAYEQYF.

The chain has TRBV5-1 and TRBJ2-7, with 7 nucleotides matching TRBD2. The CDR3 consists of 16 residues. Germline CDR1 and CDR2: SGHRS and YFSETQ. V shed 4 bases and J 4 bases; nucleotides not matched to a gene: 14. DNA of the CDR3: TGCGCCAGCAGCCCTACTGAGAGCGGGAAGGGGTACGAGCAGTACTTC. It is translated as CASSPTESGKGYEQYF.